Following are 27 T cell receptor beta chains from one sample sequenced in a study of cytomegalovirus exposure and HLA in healthy donors. Vbeta (60) and Jbeta (13) primers were used in the PCR. Profiling relied on immunoSEQ multiplex PCR, and the TCRdb table lists in-frame clones only, not all of them. The sample contains 30,000 to 40,000 clones, 75% to 85% of which appear only once. Sequenced: PBMCs. The receptors originated from a woman in her forties in good health and CMV-seronegative.

The chain couples TRBV6-1 to TRBJ1-4; 8 nucleotides agree with TRBD1. The CDR3 is 15 residues long. CDR1 MNHNS and CDR2 SASEGT come from the germline V gene. J gave up 6 bases and V 6 bases, and 9 bases lay outside the gene matches. CDR3 DNA sequence: TGTGCCAGCAGCTTTTCGGACAGGGCGGATGAAAAACTGTTTTTT. Protein sequence: CASSFSDRADEKLFF.

This chain connects TRBV2 to TRBJ1-6; the D gene is possibly TRBD1 (5 bases). The V end lost 6 bases, the J end lost 9 bases, and 12 bases lay between the germline ends. This CDR3 has 13 amino acids. The germline V gene encodes CDR1 SNHLY and CDR2 FYNNEI. In DNA form, the CDR3 reads TGTGCCAGCAGGCGGACAAGTGGTTCACCCCTCCACTTT. It is translated as CASRRTSGSPLHF. Looking up the rest from reference TRBV2 and TRBJ1-6 gives the full variable domain: EPEVTQTPSHQVTQMGQEVILRCVPISNHLYFYWYRQILGQKVEFLVSFYNNEISEKSEIFDDQFSVERPDGSNFTLKIRSTKLEDSAMYFCASRRTSGSPLHFGNGTRLTVT.

The V call is TRBV2, the J call TRBJ1-1; TRBD1 is a possible D gene (6 bases). Germline V lookup: CDR1 SNHLY, CDR2 FYNNEI. Trimming cost V 5 bases and J 6 bases, with 13 bases left between them. CDR3 length: 13 amino acids. CDR3 region: CASSQPGQSEAFF. The CDR3 DNA reads as TGTGCCAGCAGTCAACCCGGACAGTCTGAAGCTTTCTTT.

This chain uses TRBV18 with TRBJ1-5; unclear D gene. V was cut by 5 bases and J by 5 bases, with 10 bases left in between. Germline V gene sequence: CDR1 KGHSH, CDR2 LQKENI. The CDR3 covers 13 residues. The CDR3 DNA reads as TGTGCCAGCTCAGGGTCTCGGGATCAGCCCCAGCATTTT. Amino acids: CASSGSRDQPQHF.

The chain couples TRBV23-1 to TRBJ1-4, with 7 bases fitting TRBD1. TRBV23-1 carries the ORF label, with uncertain function. This CDR3 has 22 residues. After removal of 2 bases from V and 7 bases from J, the junction contained 28 bases not matched to a gene. The CDR3 reads CASSQPTLGLDRVSRAVEKLFF. CDR3 sequence (DNA): TGCGCCAGCAGTCAACCGACCTTGGGTTTAGACAGGGTTAGCCGGGCCGTTGAAAAACTGTTTTTT.

The chain employs TRBV6-1 and TRBJ2-1; TRBD2 is a possible D gene (7 bases). CDR3 length equals 15 residues. Germline-derived CDR1 and CDR2 are MNHNS and SASEGT. V lost 4 bases and J lost 1, with 11 bases in between. The CDR3 here is CASSVGGGSYNEQFF. The CDR3 DNA follows: TGTGCCAGCAGTGTAGGGGGGGGATCCTACAATGAGCAGTTCTTC.

This chain uses TRBV6-5 with TRBJ1-6; 7 nucleotides match TRBD1. CDR1 is MNHEY and CDR2 is SVGAGI in the germline V gene. The CDR3 has 15 amino acids. J lost 11 bases, V lost 10 bases, and 17 bases had no gene match. CDR3 sequence: CATRGQGGLSAPLHF. CDR3 bases: TGTGCCACCCGGGGGCAGGGGGGTCTAAGTGCACCCCTCCACTTT.

This rearrangement joins TRBV19 to TRBJ1-2; 9 bases fit TRBD1. After removal of 6 bases from V and 4 bases from J, the junction contained 3 bases not matched to a gene. This CDR3 has 13 residues. Germline V gene data show CDR1 as LNHDA and CDR2 as SQIVND (reference sequence). CDR3 amino acids: CASSRGQGYGYTF. As DNA, the CDR3 is TGTGCCAGTAGCCGGGGACAGGGCTATGGCTACACCTTC.

The V call is TRBV5-6, the J call TRBJ2-3; D is possibly TRBD2 (5 bases). CDR1 SGHDT and CDR2 YYEEEE come from the germline V gene. Trimming cost V 7 bases and J 0 bases, with 15 bases left between them. The CDR3 sequence is 15 residues long. The CDR3 nucleotides are TGTGCCAGCTCACCCGGACTTGGAAGCACAGATACGCAGTATTTT. This translates into CASSPGLGSTDTQYF.

Only a few counts were recorded for this clone. The rearrangement links TRBV7-2 to TRBJ1-1; D unclear. The germline gives CDR1 SGHTA, CDR2 FQGNSA. CDR3 length: 13 amino acids. V lost 4 bases and J 5 bases, leaving 11 bases between the germline ends. The CDR3 DNA sequence: TGTGCCAGCAGCTCCCCTGTACAGACTGAAGCTTTCTTT. Translated, it gives CASSSPVQTEAFF.

J is TRBJ2-7 and V is TRBV6-1, with 7 positions matching TRBD1. The CDR3 is 11 amino acids. Trimming took 9 bases from V and 6 from J; bases not matched to a gene: 5. Germline V gives CDR1 MNHNS, CDR2 SASEGT. CDR3 coding DNA: TGTGCCAGTAGGGGGCTCCGCGAGCAGTACGTC. Amino acids: CASRGLREQYV.

CDR3 sequence (DNA): TGCGCCAGCAGCCAAGTTGCTAGCGGGGACTACTACAATGAGCAGTTCTTC. Encoded protein: CASSQVASGDYYNEQFF. The chain has TRBV4-3 and TRBJ2-1; 9 bases are a match to TRBD2. The CDR3 loop spans 17 amino acids. Germline loops: CDR1 LGHNA, CDR2 YSLEER. V gave up 1 base and J gave up 3 bases; unmatched junction bases: 7.

This chain joins TRBV7-2 and TRBJ1-2; D call uncertain. V lost 5 bases and J 1 base, leaving 11 bases between the germline ends. The CDR3 length is 14 residues. Per germline, CDR1 SGHTA and CDR2 FQGNSA. CDR3 amino acids: CASSPSSGNYGYTF. CDR3 sequence (DNA): TGTGCCAGCAGCCCCAGTAGCGGTAACTATGGCTACACCTTC.

This clone has more than one count but fewer than ten. The V gene is TRBV13, the J gene TRBJ2-5, with D possibly TRBD1 on 5 matching bases. V was shortened by 3 bases and J by 2 bases, with 16 bases between the two germline ends. CDR1 and CDR2 (germline): PRHDT, FYEKMQ (reference sequence). This CDR3 is built from 16 residues. DNA of the CDR3: TGTGCCAGCAGCTTTGGATGGACAAGATTACAAGAGACCCAGTACTTC. Translating it yields CASSFGWTRLQETQYF.

The chain carries TRBV6-5 and TRBJ1-3; TRBD1 might be the D (6 bases). Trimming took 4 bases from V and 0 from J, leaving 13 bases between them. The CDR3 runs to 16 residues. From germline, CDR1 is MNHEY and CDR2 SVGAGI. DNA of the CDR3: TGTGCCAGCAGTTCACAGGGTCCTGGCTCTGGAAACACCATATATTTT. This translates into CASSSQGPGSGNTIYF.

In DNA, the CDR3 is TGTGCCAGCAGCTTAGAAGGACTTCGGGATGGCTACACCTTC. This codes for CASSLEGLRDGYTF. The chain couples TRBV7-9 to TRBJ1-2; D is unresolved. The V and J ends lost 1 base and 6 bases respectively, with 12 bases between them. From germline, CDR1 is SEHNR and CDR2 FQNEAQ (reference sequence). The CDR3 runs to 14 residues.

The chain uses TRBV2 and TRBJ2-5; 7 bases match TRBD2. Germline V gene lookup returns CDR1 SNHLY and CDR2 FYNNEI. Unmatched junction bases numbered 6, after V lost 3 bases and J lost 5 bases. The CDR3 covers 14 residues. The CDR3 DNA follows: TGTGCCAGCAGTGACAGGGAGGGCAAGGAGACCCAGTACTTC. Its protein product is CASSDREGKETQYF. The whole variable domain, filled in from reference TRBV2 and TRBJ2-5, reads EPEVTQTPSHQVTQMGQEVILRCVPISNHLYFYWYRQILGQKVEFLVSFYNNEISEKSEIFDDQFSVERPDGSNFTLKIRSTKLEDSAMYFCASSDREGKETQYFGPGTRLLVL.

Within the sample, this clone is hyperexpanded. The J gene is TRBJ2-1, the V gene TRBV6-5; 8 positions agree with TRBD2. CDR3 length: 15 amino acids. J lost 4 bases, V lost 9 bases, and 11 bases had no gene match. Germline-derived CDR1 and CDR2 are MNHEY and SVGAGI. The CDR3 DNA reads as TGTGCCAGTGGAAGGGATAGCGGGGCATACAATGAGCAGTTCTTC. Its protein is CASGRDSGAYNEQFF.

This clone was recorded once. The rearrangement joins TRBV2 to TRBJ1-2, with D unresolved. V was cut by 3 bases and J by 8 bases, with 16 bases left in between. This CDR3 is 14 amino acids long. Germline CDR1 SNHLY, CDR2 FYNNEI. The CDR3 is CASSDPGRYQGYTF. DNA of the CDR3: TGTGCCAGCAGTGACCCGGGGAGATATCAAGGCTACACCTTC.

The chain's CDR3 is CAISGSTSTDTQYF. CDR3 DNA: TGTGCCATCAGTGGATCGACAAGCACAGATACGCAGTATTTT. The chain links TRBV10-3 to TRBJ2-3; no firm D call. The germline V gene has CDR1 ENHRY and CDR2 SYGVKD. The CDR3 covers 14 residues. V was cut by 4 bases and J by 0 bases, with 8 bases left in between.

This clone was seen more than once but under ten times. V and J are TRBV28 and TRBJ1-2; tentative D call: TRBD1 (6 bases). CDR3 length: 12 residues. Germline V lookup: CDR1 MDHEN, CDR2 SYDVKM. The V gene lost 4 bases and the J gene lost 6 bases, with 9 bases spanning the gap. The CDR3 here is CASSSGGDGYTF. CDR3 nucleotides: TGTGCCAGCAGTTCTGGGGGCGATGGCTACACCTTC.

This chain links TRBV14 with TRBJ2-2; no firm D call. Trimming stripped 3 bases from V and 0 bases from J, with 8 bases between. This CDR3 is built from 15 residues. Germline-derived CDR1 and CDR2 are SGHDN and FVKESK. CDR3 amino acids: CASSHPGSNTGELFF. The CDR3 DNA reads as TGTGCCAGCAGCCATCCGGGTTCGAACACCGGGGAGCTGTTTTTT.

The chain couples TRBV6-1 to TRBJ2-5, with TRBD2 identical over 11 bases. J lost 2 bases, V lost 6 bases, and 5 bases had no gene match. The CDR3 runs to 15 residues. Per the germline V gene, CDR1 is MNHNS and CDR2 is SASEGT. DNA of the CDR3: TGTGCCAGCAGGTTCCTAGCGGGGGGACAAGAGACCCAGTACTTC. It is translated as CASRFLAGGQETQYF.

CDR3 amino acids: CASSPSDTEAFF. CDR3 nucleotide sequence: TGTGCCAGCTCACCTTCGGACACTGAAGCTTTCTTT. The chain is built from TRBV18 and TRBJ1-1; D is undetermined. This CDR3 spans 12 amino acids. Germline CDR1 and CDR2: KGHSH and LQKENI. Trimming stripped 3 bases from V and 3 bases from J, with 5 bases between.

V and J are TRBV4-2 and TRBJ2-3, with D perhaps TRBD2 (7 bases). Per germline, CDR1 LGHNA and CDR2 YNFKEQ. V gave up 0 bases and J gave up 2 bases, with 9 bases separating them. The CDR3 loop spans 15 amino acids. Here the CDR3 reads CASSQDGGPTDTQYF. In DNA form, the CDR3 reads TGTGCCAGCAGCCAAGACGGGGGGCCCACAGATACGCAGTATTTT.

In this sample, this clone turned up a few times. This chain links TRBV12-5 with TRBJ2-7, with 9 bases identical to TRBD1. Unmatched junction bases numbered 8, after V lost 7 bases and J lost 4 bases. Germline assignment: CDR1 LGHNT and CDR2 FRNRAP. The CDR3 loop spans 14 amino acids. CDR3 region: CASARTGVIYEQYF. CDR3 nucleotides: TGTGCTAGTGCCAGGACAGGGGTGATATACGAGCAGTACTTC.

This chain uses TRBV28 with TRBJ1-2; D gene ambiguous. Germline values: CDR1 MDHEN, CDR2 SYDVKM. V was clipped by 6 bases and J by 4 bases, with 12 bases between them. The CDR3 consists of 13 residues. Written as DNA, the CDR3 is TGTGCCAGCAGACCCTTTAGTACCTATGGCTACACCTTC. Its translation: CASRPFSTYGYTF.